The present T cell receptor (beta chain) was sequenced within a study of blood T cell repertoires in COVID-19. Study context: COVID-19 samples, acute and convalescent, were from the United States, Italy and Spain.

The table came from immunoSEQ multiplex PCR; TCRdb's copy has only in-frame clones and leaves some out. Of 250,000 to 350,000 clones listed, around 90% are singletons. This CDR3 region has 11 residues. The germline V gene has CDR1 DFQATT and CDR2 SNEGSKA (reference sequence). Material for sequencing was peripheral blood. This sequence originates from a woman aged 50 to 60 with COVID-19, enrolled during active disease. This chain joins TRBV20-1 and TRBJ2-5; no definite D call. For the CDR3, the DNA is TGCAGCTTGGGCCTGGGAGAGACCCAGTACTTC. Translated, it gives CSLGLGETQYF.